These T cell receptor beta chains were read from a single sample in a study of blood T cell repertoires in COVID-19. The protocol was immunoSEQ multiplex PCR, while the TCRdb copy is restricted to in-frame clones and leaves out a portion. Of around 160,000 clones in the sample, 75% to 90% were seen once. Sequenced: peripheral blood. Receptors originate from a woman aged 60-75 years with COVID-19, enrolled during active disease. CDR3s include the opening cysteine and the closing phenylalanine or tryptophan. The order of the fields is J gene, V gene, D gene, clone size, CDR3 protein, CDR3 DNA. The D gene is left open where the match is weak. Size values are once, few and many counts, or a class for expanded clones, and some rows have none.

J: TRBJ2-1; V: TRBV7-2; D: TRBD2; size: -; CDR3: CASSLGGADFSEQFF; DNA: TGTGCCAGCAGCCTCGGGGGGGCGGATTTTAGTGAGCAGTTCTTC
J: TRBJ1-3; V: TRBV3-1/TRBV3-2; D: TRBD1; size: -; CDR3: CASSQQGANPSGNTIYF; DNA: TGTGCCAGCAGCCAACAGGGGGCAAACCCCTCTGGAAACACCATATATTTT
J: TRBJ2-3; V: TRBV7-7; D: -; size: -; CDR3: CASSLGGGSDTQYF; DNA: TGTGCCAGCAGCCTTGGTGGGGGGTCGGATACGCAGTATTTT
J: TRBJ1-3; V: TRBV6-5; D: TRBD1; size: -; CDR3: CASSYLGQDGNTIYF; DNA: TGTGCCAGCAGTTACCTGGGACAGGACGGAAACACCATATATTTT
J: TRBJ1-1; V: TRBV2; D: -; size: -; CDR3: CASSEGRGNTEAFF; DNA: TGTGCCAGCAGTGAAGGGCGGGGGAACACTGAAGCTTTCTTT
J: TRBJ2-3; V: TRBV11-3; D: -; size: -; CDR3: CASSSRRTGTTTDTQYF; DNA: TGTGCCAGCAGCTCGAGGAGGACCGGGACAACAACAGATACGCAGTATTTT
J: TRBJ2-3; V: TRBV28; D: -; size: -; CDR3: CASSLGQGPDTQYF; DNA: TGTGCCAGCAGTTTAGGGCAGGGGCCAGATACGCAGTATTTT
J: TRBJ1-3; V: TRBV30; D: -; size: -; CDR3: CAWSPGQLNTIYF; DNA: TGTGCCTGGAGTCCCGGACAGTTGAACACCATATATTTT
J: TRBJ2-2; V: TRBV5-4; D: TRBD2; size: -; CDR3: CASSLSGGRNTGELFF; DNA: TGTGCCAGCAGCCTTAGCGGGGGCCGAAACACCGGGGAGCTGTTTTTT
J: TRBJ2-7; V: TRBV2; D: TRBD2; size: few; CDR3: CASRLAGLYEQYF; DNA: TGTGCCAGCAGGTTAGCGGGGTTGTACGAGCAGTACTTC
J: TRBJ2-3; V: TRBV29-1; D: -; size: once; CDR3: CSVGEGGSTDTQYF; DNA: TGCAGCGTTGGGGAGGGGGGGTCGACAGATACGCAGTATTTT
J: TRBJ1-1; V: TRBV9; D: TRBD1; size: -; CDR3: CASSVGGTGNTEAFF; DNA: TGTGCCAGCAGCGTAGGGGGGACAGGGAACACTGAAGCTTTCTTT
J: TRBJ1-6; V: TRBV6-5; D: -; size: -; CDR3: CASSSTGRDSPLHF; DNA: TGTGCCAGCAGCTCAACAGGGAGGGACTCACCCCTCCACTTT
J: TRBJ1-2; V: TRBV18; D: -; size: -; CDR3: CASSPRRGAEGGYTF; DNA: TGTGCCAGCTCACCTAGGAGGGGAGCCGAGGGGGGCTACACCTTC
J: TRBJ1-2; V: TRBV4-1; D: TRBD1; size: -; CDR3: CASGWSVQGADGYTF; DNA: TGCGCCAGCGGATGGAGCGTCCAGGGGGCGGATGGCTACACCTTC
J: TRBJ2-6; V: TRBV24-1; D: TRBD1; size: -; CDR3: CATSEPGGYSGANVLTF; DNA: TGTGCCACCAGTGAGCCAGGGGGATACTCTGGGGCCAACGTCCTGACTTTC
J: TRBJ2-7; V: TRBV7-8; D: -; size: -; CDR3: CASSARQGGLAEQYF; DNA: TGTGCCAGCAGCGCAAGACAGGGAGGCTTGGCCGAGCAGTACTTC
J: TRBJ2-3; V: TRBV6-6; D: -; size: -; CDR3: CASSAGGGGGGDTQYF; DNA: TGTGCCAGCAGTGCCGGGGGCGGGGGCGGCGGAGATACGCAGTATTTT
J: TRBJ1-2; V: TRBV18; D: TRBD1; size: -; CDR3: CASSPDPGTGGAYDYGYTF; DNA: TGTGCCAGCTCACCGGACCCTGGGACAGGGGGCGCTTATGACTATGGCTACACCTTC
J: TRBJ1-1; V: TRBV4-2; D: -; size: -; CDR3: CASSLGGDTEAFF; DNA: TGTGCCAGCAGCCTGGGGGGTGACACTGAAGCTTTCTTT
J: TRBJ1-1; V: TRBV9; D: TRBD1; size: few; CDR3: CASSVGQGMGGTEAFF; DNA: TGTGCCAGCAGCGTAGGACAGGGTATGGGAGGCACTGAAGCTTTCTTT
J: TRBJ1-5; V: TRBV5-5; D: -; size: few; CDR3: CASSSTGFGAGQPQHF; DNA: TGTGCCAGCAGCAGTACAGGGTTTGGGGCGGGTCAGCCCCAGCATTTT
J: TRBJ2-1; V: TRBV6-5; D: TRBD1; size: -; CDR3: CASRGTGGAYNEQFF; DNA: TGTGCCAGCAGAGGTACAGGGGGCGCCTACAATGAGCAGTTCTTC
J: TRBJ1-2; V: TRBV7-9; D: -; size: few; CDR3: CASSLDRGYTF; DNA: TGTGCCAGCAGCCTAGACAGGGGCTACACCTTC
J: TRBJ1-2; V: TRBV6-2/TRBV6-3; D: -; size: -; CDR3: CASSYTSGTPYYGYTF; DNA: TGTGCCAGCAGTTACACCTCGGGGACACCTTACTATGGCTACACCTTC
J: TRBJ2-7; V: TRBV5-1; D: TRBD2; size: -; CDR3: CASSPAAGDYEQYF; DNA: TGCGCCAGCAGCCCGGCGGCGGGGGACTACGAGCAGTACTTC
J: TRBJ1-5; V: TRBV29-1; D: TRBD1; size: -; CDR3: CSVQSGTGNQPQHF; DNA: TGCAGCGTTCAATCCGGGACAGGGAATCAGCCCCAGCATTTT
J: TRBJ1-1; V: TRBV6-5; D: -; size: -; CDR3: CASSYSDPGNTEAFF; DNA: TGTGCCAGCAGTTACTCGGATCCGGGAAACACTGAAGCTTTCTTT
J: TRBJ2-2; V: TRBV29-1; D: -; size: -; CDR3: CSVVGGSGELFF; DNA: TGCAGCGTTGTTGGGGGGTCCGGGGAGCTGTTTTTT
J: TRBJ2-3; V: TRBV18; D: TRBD1; size: once; CDR3: CASSPTRQGFTDTQYF; DNA: TGTGCCAGCTCACCTACTAGACAGGGATTCACAGATACGCAGTATTTT
J: TRBJ2-1; V: TRBV7-9; D: -; size: -; CDR3: CASHERGRNNEQFF; DNA: TGTGCCAGCCACGAACGGGGGAGGAACAATGAGCAGTTCTTC
J: TRBJ1-2; V: TRBV19; D: TRBD1; size: -; CDR3: CASSSPGTGEFTNYGYTF; DNA: TGTGCCAGTAGTTCCCCGGGGACAGGGGAATTCACTAACTATGGCTACACCTTC
J: TRBJ1-5; V: TRBV3-1/TRBV3-2; D: -; size: -; CDR3: CASSRSGGGQPQHF; DNA: TGTGCCAGCAGCCGATCCGGCGGGGGGCAGCCCCAGCATTTT
J: TRBJ1-1; V: TRBV11-3; D: -; size: once; CDR3: CASSSGVGDAFF; DNA: TGTGCCAGCAGCTCGGGGGTTGGAGATGCTTTCTTT
J: TRBJ2-5; V: TRBV7-3; D: TRBD2; size: -; CDR3: CASSLLAGGRQETQYF; DNA: TGTGCCAGCAGCCTGCTAGCGGGGGGACGCCAAGAGACCCAGTACTTC
J: TRBJ1-1; V: TRBV19; D: TRBD1; size: -; CDR3: CASSPSDRESTEAFF; DNA: TGTGCCAGTAGTCCCTCCGACAGGGAGTCCACTGAAGCTTTCTTT
J: TRBJ2-7; V: TRBV7-9; D: TRBD1; size: -; CDR3: CASSFRDRLYEQYF; DNA: TGTGCCAGCAGCTTTAGGGACAGACTCTACGAGCAGTACTTC
J: TRBJ1-2; V: TRBV6-5; D: -; size: -; CDR3: CASSYSSGRGGYTF; DNA: TGTGCCAGCAGTTACTCCTCGGGGAGGGGAGGCTACACCTTC
J: TRBJ2-5; V: TRBV7-3; D: TRBD2; size: -; CDR3: CASSLGNSGGPQYF; DNA: TGTGCCAGCAGCTTAGGGAATAGCGGGGGGCCCCAGTACTTC
J: TRBJ2-7; V: TRBV15; D: TRBD2; size: -; CDR3: CATSRDLVAGGREQYF; DNA: TGTGCCACCAGCAGAGATTTGGTAGCGGGGGGGCGCGAGCAGTACTTC
J: TRBJ1-2; V: TRBV19; D: -; size: -; CDR3: CASRAGVFAPNYGYTF; DNA: TGTGCCAGTAGGGCGGGGGTATTTGCCCCAAACTATGGCTACACCTTC
J: TRBJ2-7; V: TRBV7-7; D: TRBD2; size: -; CDR3: CASSPTPGLDHEQYF; DNA: TGTGCTAGCAGCCCGACGCCGGGACTAGACCACGAGCAGTACTTC
J: TRBJ1-6; V: TRBV19; D: -; size: -; CDR3: CASSMRGPNSPLHF; DNA: TGTGCCAGTAGTATGCGGGGGCCGAATTCACCCCTCCACTTT
J: TRBJ2-7; V: TRBV5-1; D: TRBD1; size: -; CDR3: CASSLAATGAYEQYF; DNA: TGCGCCAGCAGCTTGGCCGCGACAGGGGCCTACGAGCAGTACTTC
J: TRBJ1-6; V: TRBV18; D: -; size: -; CDR3: CASSPPGGNSPLHF; DNA: TGTGCCAGCTCACCACCGGGCGGGAACTCACCCCTCCACTTT
J: TRBJ1-4; V: TRBV27; D: -; size: -; CDR3: CASSLPGNEKLFF; DNA: TGTGCCAGCAGTTTACCAGGGAATGAAAAACTGTTTTTT
J: TRBJ2-6; V: TRBV10-3; D: -; size: many; CDR3: CASRQLTGANVLTF; DNA: TGTGCCAGCCGACAGTTAACAGGGGCCAACGTCCTGACTTTC
J: TRBJ1-2; V: TRBV27; D: TRBD1; size: -; CDR3: CASSLSPPGQGYGYTF; DNA: TGTGCCAGCAGTTTAAGCCCGCCGGGACAGGGGTATGGCTACACCTTC
J: TRBJ2-5; V: TRBV14; D: -; size: -; CDR3: CASSQEGQLRDNQYF; DNA: TGTGCCAGCAGCCAAGAGGGGCAGCTTAGAGACAACCAGTACTTC
J: TRBJ1-1; V: TRBV6-5; D: TRBD1; size: -; CDR3: CASTVRQGSNTEAFF; DNA: TGTGCCAGCACCGTCCGACAGGGATCGAACACTGAAGCTTTCTTT
J: TRBJ1-6; V: TRBV3-1/TRBV3-2; D: -; size: -; CDR3: CASSPTGGNSPLHF; DNA: TGTGCCAGCAGCCCCACCGGGGGGAATTCACCCCTCCACTTT
J: TRBJ2-1; V: TRBV3-1/TRBV3-2; D: TRBD1; size: once; CDR3: CASSQDHQGANEQFF; DNA: TGTGCCAGCAGCCAAGACCATCAGGGGGCCAATGAGCAGTTCTTC
J: TRBJ2-5; V: TRBV6-6; D: -; size: -; CDR3: CASSYAGRGQETQYF; DNA: TGTGCCAGCAGTTACGCGGGACGGGGCCAAGAGACCCAGTACTTC
J: TRBJ2-5; V: TRBV7-3; D: -; size: -; CDR3: CASSPRGMRETQYF; DNA: TGTGCCAGCAGCCCTAGAGGGATGAGAGAGACCCAGTACTTC
J: TRBJ2-7; V: TRBV6-5; D: TRBD1; size: -; CDR3: CAALPREGALYEQYF; DNA: TGTGCCGCCCTCCCGAGAGAGGGGGCTTTGTACGAGCAGTACTTC
J: TRBJ1-1; V: TRBV5-4; D: -; size: once; CDR3: CASRPRDYTEAFF; DNA: TGTGCCAGCAGGCCCCGGGACTACACTGAAGCTTTCTTT
J: TRBJ2-3; V: TRBV7-8; D: -; size: -; CDR3: CASRRGTPDTQYF; DNA: TGTGCCAGCAGGCGAGGGACTCCCGATACGCAGTATTTT